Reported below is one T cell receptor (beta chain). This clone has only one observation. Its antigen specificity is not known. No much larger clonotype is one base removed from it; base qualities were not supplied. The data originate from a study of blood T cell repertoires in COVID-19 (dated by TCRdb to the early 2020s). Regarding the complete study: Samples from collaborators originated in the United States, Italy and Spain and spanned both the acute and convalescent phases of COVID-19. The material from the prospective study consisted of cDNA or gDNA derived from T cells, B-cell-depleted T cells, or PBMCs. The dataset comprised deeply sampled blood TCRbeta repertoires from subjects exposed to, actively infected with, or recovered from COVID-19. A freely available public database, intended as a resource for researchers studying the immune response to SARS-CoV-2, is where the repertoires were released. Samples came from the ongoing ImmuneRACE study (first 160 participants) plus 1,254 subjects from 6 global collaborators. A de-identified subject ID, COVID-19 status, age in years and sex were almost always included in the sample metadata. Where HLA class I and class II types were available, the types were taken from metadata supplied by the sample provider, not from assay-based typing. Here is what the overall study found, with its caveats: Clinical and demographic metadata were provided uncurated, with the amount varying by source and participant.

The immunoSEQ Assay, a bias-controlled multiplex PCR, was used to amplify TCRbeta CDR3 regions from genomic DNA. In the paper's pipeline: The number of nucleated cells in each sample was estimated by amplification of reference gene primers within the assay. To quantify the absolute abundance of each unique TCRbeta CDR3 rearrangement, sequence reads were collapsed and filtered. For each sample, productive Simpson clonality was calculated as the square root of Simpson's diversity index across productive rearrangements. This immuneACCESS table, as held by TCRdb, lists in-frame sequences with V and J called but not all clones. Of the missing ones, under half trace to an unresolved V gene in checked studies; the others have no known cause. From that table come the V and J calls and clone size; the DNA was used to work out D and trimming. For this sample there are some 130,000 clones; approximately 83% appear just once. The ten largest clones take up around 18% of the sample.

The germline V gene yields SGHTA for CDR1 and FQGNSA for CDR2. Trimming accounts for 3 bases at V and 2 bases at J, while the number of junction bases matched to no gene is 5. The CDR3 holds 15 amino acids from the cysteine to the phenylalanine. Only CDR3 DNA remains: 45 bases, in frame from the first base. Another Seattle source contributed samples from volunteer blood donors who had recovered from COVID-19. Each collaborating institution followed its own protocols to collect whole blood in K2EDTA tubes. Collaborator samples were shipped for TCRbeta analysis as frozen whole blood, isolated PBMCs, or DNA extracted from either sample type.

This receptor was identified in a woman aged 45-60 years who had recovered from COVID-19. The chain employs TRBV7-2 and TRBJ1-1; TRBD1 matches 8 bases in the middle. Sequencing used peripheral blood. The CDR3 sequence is CASSFQGALNTEAFF. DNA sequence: TGTGCCAGCAGCTTCCAGGGGGCACTAAACACTGAAGCTTTCTTT.